This T cell receptor beta chain was recovered during a study of T-cell reconstitution after alpha-beta-depleted transplantation in children. Study-wide results and caveats: The study traced high day-60 TCRbeta diversity in some patients to surviving recipient T cells and thymic progenitors. After one year, T-cell counts and TCRbeta diversity mostly came from new T cells. Alpha-beta T cells about two months after transplant reportedly derived from several hundred expanded graft clones.

A library of TCRbeta sequences, prepared with unique molecular identifiers, was generated. One entry per CDR3 protein, called by TCRdb with MiXCR from the PCR reads. This table has 200,000 to 300,000 distinct CDR3 sequences, approximately 8.9% appearing once. As concerns this clonotype: Its antigen is unknown.

This sample comprised PBMCs, mostly from graft donor cells, obtained 180 days after TCRalphabeta/CD19-depleted stem cell transplant. The TCR sequence derives from a male patient under 18 who had a stem cell transplant for acute lymphoblastic leukemia, so the T cells may come from the graft donor.

Here the CDR3 reads CASSGTGAGGANVLTF. In nucleotides, the CDR3 is TGTGCCAGTAGCGGGACAGGGGCTGGTGGGGCCAACGTCCTGACTTTC. J is TRBJ2-6 and V is TRBV19; 10 bases fit TRBD1. This CDR3 region has 16 residues. V shed 6 bases, J shed 3 bases, and the junction held 5 bases outside the gene matches. Per germline, CDR1 LNHDA and CDR2 SQIVND (reference sequence). Full variable domain (outside the CDR3, taken from reference TRBV19 and TRBJ2-6): DGGITQSPKYLFRKEGQNVTLSCEQNLNHDAMYWYRQDPGQGLRLIYYSQIVNDFQKGDIAEGYSVSREKKESFPLTVTSAQKNPTAFYLCASSGTGAGGANVLTFGAGSRLTVL.